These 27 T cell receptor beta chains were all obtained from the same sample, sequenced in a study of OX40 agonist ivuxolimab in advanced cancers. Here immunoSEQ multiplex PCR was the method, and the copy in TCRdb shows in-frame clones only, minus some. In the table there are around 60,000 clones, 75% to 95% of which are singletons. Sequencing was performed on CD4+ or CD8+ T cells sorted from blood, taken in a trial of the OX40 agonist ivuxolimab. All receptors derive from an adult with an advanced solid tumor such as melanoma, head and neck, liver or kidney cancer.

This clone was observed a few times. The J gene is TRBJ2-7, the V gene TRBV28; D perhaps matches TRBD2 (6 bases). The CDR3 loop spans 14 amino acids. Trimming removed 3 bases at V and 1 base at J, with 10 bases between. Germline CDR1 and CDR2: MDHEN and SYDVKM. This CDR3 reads CASSFGRSSYEQYF. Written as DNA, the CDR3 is TGTGCCAGCAGTTTTGGGAGGTCGTCCTACGAGCAGTACTTC.

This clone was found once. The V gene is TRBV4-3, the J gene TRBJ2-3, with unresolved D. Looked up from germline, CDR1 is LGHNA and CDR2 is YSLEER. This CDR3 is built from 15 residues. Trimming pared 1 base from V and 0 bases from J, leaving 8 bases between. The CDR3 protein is CASSQVRRSTDTQYF. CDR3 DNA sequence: TGCGCCAGCAGCCAAGTTCGAAGGAGCACAGATACGCAGTATTTT.

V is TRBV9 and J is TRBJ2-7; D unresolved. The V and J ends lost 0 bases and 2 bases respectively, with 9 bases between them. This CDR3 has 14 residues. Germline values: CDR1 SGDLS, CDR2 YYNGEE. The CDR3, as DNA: TGTGCCAGCAGCGTAGAGGCTAGAGCCTACGAGCAGTACTTC. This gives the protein CASSVEARAYEQYF.

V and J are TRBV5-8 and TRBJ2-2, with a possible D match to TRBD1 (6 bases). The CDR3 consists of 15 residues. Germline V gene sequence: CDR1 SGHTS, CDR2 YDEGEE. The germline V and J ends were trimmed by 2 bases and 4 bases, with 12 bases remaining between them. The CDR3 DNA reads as TGTGCCAGCAGCTTTAGGGGGTCGGGCACCGGGGAGCTGTTTTTT. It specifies CASSFRGSGTGELFF. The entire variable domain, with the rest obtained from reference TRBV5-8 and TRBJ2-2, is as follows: EAGVTQSPTHLIKTRGQQATLRCSPISGHTSVYWYQQALGLGLQFLLWYDEGEERNRGNFPPRFSGRQFPNYSSELNVNALELEDSALYLCASSFRGSGTGELFFGEGSRLTVL.

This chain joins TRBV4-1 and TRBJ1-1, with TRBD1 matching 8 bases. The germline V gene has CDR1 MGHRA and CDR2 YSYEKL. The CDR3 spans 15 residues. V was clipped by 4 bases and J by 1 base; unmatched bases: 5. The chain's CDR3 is CASSPRQGSNTEAFF. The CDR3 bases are TGCGCCAGCAGCCCCAGACAGGGGTCGAACACTGAAGCTTTCTTT.

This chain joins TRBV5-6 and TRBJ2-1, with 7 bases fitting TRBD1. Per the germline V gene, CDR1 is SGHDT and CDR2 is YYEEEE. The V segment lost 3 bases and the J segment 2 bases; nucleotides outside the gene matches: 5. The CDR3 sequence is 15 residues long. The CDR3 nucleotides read TGTGCCAGCAGCTCAACAGGGGATCCCTACAATGAGCAGTTCTTC. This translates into CASSSTGDPYNEQFF.

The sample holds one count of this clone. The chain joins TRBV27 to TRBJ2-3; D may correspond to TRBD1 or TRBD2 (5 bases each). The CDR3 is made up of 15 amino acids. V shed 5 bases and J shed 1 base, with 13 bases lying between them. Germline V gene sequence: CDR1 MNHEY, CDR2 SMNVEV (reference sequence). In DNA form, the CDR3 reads TGTGCCAGCAGTCCTACGATGGGGGGCACAGATACGCAGTATTTT. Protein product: CASSPTMGGTDTQYF.

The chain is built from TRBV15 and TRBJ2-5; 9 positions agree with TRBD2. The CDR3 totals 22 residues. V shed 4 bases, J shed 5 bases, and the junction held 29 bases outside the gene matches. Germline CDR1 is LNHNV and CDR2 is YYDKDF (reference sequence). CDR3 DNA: TGTGCCACCAGCACCCAACAAGCGACGACAGGGCGGGAGGGCCTGACTGAGGAGACCCAGTACTTC. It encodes CATSTQQATTGREGLTEETQYF.

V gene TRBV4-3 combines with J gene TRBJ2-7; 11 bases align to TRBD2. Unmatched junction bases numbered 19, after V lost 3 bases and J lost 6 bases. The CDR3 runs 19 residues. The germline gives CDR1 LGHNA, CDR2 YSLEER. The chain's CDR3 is CASSQGGALAGVIPTEQYF. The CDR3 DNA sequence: TGCGCCAGCAGCCAGGGGGGTGCACTAGCGGGAGTTATCCCTACCGAGCAGTACTTC.

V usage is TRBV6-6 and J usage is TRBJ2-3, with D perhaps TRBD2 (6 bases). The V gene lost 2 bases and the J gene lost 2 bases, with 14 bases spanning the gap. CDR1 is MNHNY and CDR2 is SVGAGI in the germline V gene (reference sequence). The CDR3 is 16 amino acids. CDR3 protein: CASSYPAGLHTDTQYF. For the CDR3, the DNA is TGTGCCAGCAGTTACCCCGCGGGACTTCACACAGATACGCAGTATTTT.

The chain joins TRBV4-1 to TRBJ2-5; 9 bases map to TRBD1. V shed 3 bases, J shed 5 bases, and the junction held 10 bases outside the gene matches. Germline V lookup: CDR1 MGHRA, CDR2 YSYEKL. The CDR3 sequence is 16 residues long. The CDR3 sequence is CASSHRRWDREETQYF. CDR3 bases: TGCGCCAGCAGCCATCGAAGGTGGGACAGGGAGGAGACCCAGTACTTC.

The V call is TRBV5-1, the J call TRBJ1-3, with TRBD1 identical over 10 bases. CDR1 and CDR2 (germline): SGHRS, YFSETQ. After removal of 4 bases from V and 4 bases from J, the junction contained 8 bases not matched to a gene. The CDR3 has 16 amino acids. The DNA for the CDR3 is TGCGCCAGCAGCCCCCGGGACAGGGGTGAAGGAAACACCATATATTTT. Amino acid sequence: CASSPRDRGEGNTIYF.

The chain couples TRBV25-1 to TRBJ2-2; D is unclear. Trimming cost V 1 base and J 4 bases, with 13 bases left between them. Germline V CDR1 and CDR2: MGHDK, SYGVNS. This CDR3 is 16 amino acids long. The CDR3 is CASSELDVSSTGELFF. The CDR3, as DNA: TGTGCCAGCAGTGAATTGGATGTATCCTCCACCGGGGAGCTGTTTTTT.

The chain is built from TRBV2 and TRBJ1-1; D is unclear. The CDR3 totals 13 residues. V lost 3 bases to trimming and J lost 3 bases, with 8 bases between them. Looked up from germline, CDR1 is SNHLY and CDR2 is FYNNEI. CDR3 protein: CASSDSGDTEAFF. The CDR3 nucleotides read TGTGCCAGCAGTGACAGCGGGGACACTGAAGCTTTCTTT.

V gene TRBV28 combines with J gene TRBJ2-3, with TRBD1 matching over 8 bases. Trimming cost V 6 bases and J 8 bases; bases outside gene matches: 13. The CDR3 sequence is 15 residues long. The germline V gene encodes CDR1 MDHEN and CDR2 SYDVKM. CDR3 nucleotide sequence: TGTGCCAGCAGCCTACCAGAGGCAGGGGGCAGTACGCAGTATTTT. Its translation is CASSLPEAGGSTQYF.

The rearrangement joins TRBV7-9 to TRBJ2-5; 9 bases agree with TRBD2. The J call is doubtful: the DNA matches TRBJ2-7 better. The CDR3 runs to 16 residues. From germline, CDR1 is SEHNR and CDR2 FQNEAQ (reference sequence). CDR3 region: CASSPGSGRSSYEQYF. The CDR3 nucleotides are TGTGCCAGCAGCCCTGGGAGCGGGAGGAGCTCCTACGAGCAGTACTTC.

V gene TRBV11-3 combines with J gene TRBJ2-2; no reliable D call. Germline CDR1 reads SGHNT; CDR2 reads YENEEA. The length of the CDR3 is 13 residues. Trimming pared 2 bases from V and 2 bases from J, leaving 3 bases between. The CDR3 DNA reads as TGTGCCAGCAGCTTATATAACACCGGGGAGCTGTTTTTT. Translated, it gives CASSLYNTGELFF.

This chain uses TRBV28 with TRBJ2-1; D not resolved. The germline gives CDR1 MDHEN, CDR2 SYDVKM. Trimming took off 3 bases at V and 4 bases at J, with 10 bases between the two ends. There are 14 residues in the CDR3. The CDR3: CASSFGQGYNEQFF. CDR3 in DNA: TGTGCCAGCAGTTTTGGTCAAGGGTACAATGAGCAGTTCTTC. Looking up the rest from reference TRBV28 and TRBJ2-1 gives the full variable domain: DVKVTQSSRYLVKRTGEKVFLECVQDMDHENMFWYRQDPGLGLRLIYFSYDVKMKEKGDIPEGYSVSREKKERFSLILESASTNQTSMYLCASSFGQGYNEQFFGPGTRLTVL.

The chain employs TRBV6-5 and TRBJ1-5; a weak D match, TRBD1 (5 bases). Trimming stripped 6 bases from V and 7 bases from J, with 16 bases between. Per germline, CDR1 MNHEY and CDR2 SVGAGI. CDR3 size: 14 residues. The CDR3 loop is CASSPRGTGQPQHF. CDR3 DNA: TGTGCCAGCAGCCCACGGGGGACCGGGCAGCCCCAGCATTTT.

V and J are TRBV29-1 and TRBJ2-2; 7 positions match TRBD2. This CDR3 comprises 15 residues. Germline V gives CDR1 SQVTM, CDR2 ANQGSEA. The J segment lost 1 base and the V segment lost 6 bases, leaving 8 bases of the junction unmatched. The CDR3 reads CSVEAGDLNTGELFF. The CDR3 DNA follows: TGCAGCGTCGAGGCGGGAGATTTGAACACCGGGGAGCTGTTTTTT.

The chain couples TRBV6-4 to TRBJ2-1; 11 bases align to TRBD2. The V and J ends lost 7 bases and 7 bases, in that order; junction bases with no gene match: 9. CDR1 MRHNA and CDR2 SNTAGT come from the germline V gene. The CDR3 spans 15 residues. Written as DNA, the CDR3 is TGTGCCAGCAACTCCGGGACTAGCGGTTCAAATGAGCAGTTCTTC. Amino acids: CASNSGTSGSNEQFF.

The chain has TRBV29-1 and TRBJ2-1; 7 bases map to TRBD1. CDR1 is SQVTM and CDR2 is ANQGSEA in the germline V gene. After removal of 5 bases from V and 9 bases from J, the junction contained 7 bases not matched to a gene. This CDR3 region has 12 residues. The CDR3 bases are TGCAGCGTTAGACAGGGTAGAGCTGAGCAGTTCTTC. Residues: CSVRQGRAEQFF.

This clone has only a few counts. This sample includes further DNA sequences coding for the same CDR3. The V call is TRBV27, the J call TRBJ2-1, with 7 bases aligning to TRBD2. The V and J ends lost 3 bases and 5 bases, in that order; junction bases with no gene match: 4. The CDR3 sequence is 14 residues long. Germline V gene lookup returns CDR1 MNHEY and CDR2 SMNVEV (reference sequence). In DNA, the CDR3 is TGTGCCAGCAGTTTGGGGCTAGCGGACAATGAGCAGTTCTTC. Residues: CASSLGLADNEQFF.

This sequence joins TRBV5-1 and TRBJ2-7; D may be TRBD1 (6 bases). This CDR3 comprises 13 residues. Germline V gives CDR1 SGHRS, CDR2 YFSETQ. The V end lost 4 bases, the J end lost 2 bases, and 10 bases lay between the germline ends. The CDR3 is CASSPGQPYEQYF. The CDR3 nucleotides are TGCGCCAGCAGCCCAGGACAGCCCTACGAGCAGTACTTC.

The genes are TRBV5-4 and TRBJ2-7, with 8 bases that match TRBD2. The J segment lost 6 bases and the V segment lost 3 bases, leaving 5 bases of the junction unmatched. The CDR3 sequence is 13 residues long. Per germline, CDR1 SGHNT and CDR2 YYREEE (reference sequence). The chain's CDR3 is CASSWGSGSEQYF. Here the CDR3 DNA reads TGTGCCAGCAGCTGGGGAAGCGGGAGCGAGCAGTACTTC.

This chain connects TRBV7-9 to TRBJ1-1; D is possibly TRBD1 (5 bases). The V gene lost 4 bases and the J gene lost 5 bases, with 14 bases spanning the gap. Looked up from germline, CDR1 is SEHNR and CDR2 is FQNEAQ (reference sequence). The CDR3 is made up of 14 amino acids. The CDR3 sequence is CASSSHVGVTEAFF. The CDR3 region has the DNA TGTGCCAGCAGCTCCCACGTAGGGGTGACTGAAGCTTTCTTT.

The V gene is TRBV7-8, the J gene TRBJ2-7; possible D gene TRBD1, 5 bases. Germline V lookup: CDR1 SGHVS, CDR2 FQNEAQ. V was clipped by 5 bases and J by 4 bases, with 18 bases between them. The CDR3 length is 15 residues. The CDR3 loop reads CASSPTLGQEYEQYF. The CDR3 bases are TGTGCCAGCAGCCCAACCCTGGGGCAGGAGTACGAGCAGTACTTC.